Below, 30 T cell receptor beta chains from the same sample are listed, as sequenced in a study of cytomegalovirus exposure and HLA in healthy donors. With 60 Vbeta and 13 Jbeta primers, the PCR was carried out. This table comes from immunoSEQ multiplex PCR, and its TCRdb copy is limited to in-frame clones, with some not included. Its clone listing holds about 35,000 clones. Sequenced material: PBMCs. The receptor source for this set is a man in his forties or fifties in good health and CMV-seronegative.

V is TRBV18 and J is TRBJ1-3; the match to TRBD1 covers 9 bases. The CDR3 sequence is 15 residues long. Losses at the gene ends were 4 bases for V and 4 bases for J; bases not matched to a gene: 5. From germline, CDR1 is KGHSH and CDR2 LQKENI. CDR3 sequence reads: CASSRTGGAGNTIYF. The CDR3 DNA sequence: TGTGCCAGCTCACGTACAGGGGGCGCGGGAAACACCATATATTTT.

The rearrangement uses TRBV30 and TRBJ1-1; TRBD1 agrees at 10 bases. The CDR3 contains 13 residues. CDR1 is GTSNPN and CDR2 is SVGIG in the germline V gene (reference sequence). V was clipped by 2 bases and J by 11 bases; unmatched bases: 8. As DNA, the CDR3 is TGTGCCTGGAGTACGAGACAGGGGGCGGAGGCTTTCTTT. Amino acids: CAWSTRQGAEAFF.

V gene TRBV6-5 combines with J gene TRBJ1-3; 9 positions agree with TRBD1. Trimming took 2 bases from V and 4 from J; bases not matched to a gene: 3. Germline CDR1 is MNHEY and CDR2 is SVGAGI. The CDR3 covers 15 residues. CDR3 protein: CASSYGTGLGNTIYF. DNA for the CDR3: TGTGCCAGCAGTTACGGGACAGGGCTAGGAAACACCATATATTTT.

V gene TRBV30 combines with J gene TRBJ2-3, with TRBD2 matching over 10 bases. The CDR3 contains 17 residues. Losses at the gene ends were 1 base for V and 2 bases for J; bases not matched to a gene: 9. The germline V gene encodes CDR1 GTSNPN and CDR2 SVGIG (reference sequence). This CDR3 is CAWSDLFGLAVTDTQYF. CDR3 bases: TGTGCCTGGAGTGATCTTTTTGGACTAGCGGTCACAGATACGCAGTATTTT.

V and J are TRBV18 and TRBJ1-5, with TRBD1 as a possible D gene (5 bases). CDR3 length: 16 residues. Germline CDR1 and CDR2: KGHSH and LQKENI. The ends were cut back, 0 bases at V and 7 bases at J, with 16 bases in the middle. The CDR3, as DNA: TGTGCCAGCTCACCACCGTCGTCGCGGGGGGAACAGCCCCAGCATTTT. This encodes CASSPPSSRGEQPQHF.

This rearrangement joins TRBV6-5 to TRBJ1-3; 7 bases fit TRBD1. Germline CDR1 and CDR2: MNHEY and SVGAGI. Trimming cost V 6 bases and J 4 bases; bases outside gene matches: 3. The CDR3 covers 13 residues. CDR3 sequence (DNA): TGTGCCAGCAGCCGACAGGGAGGAAACACCATATATTTT. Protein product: CASSRQGGNTIYF.

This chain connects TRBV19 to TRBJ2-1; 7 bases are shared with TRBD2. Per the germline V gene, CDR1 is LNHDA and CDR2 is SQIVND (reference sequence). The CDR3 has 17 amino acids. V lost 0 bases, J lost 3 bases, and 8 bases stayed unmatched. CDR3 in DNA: TGTGCCAGTAGTATAGATGCGGGCGGGAGCGGCTACAATGAGCAGTTCTTC. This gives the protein CASSIDAGGSGYNEQFF. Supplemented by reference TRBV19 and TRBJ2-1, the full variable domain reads DGGITQSPKYLFRKEGQNVTLSCEQNLNHDAMYWYRQDPGQGLRLIYYSQIVNDFQKGDIAEGYSVSREKKESFPLTVTSAQKNPTAFYLCASSIDAGGSGYNEQFFGPGTRLTVL.

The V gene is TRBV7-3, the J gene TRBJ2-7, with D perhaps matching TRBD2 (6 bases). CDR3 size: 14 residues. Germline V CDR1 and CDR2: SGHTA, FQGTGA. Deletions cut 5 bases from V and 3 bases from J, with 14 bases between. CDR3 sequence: CASSPRGGSYEQYF. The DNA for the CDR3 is TGTGCCAGCAGCCCCCGTGGGGGGAGCTACGAGCAGTACTTC.

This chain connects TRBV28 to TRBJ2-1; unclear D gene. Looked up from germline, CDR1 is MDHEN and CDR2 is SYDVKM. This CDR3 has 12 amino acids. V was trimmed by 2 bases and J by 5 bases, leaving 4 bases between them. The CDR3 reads CASSLTHNEQFF. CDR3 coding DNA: TGTGCCAGCAGTTTAACTCACAATGAGCAGTTCTTC.

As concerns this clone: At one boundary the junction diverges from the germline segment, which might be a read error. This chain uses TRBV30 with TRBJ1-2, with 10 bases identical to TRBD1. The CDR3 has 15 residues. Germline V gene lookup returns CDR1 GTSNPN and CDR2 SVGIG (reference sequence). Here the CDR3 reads CAGRETTGGARGYTF. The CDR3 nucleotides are TGTGCCGGGAGGGAAACGACAGGGGGCGCGAGGGGCTACACCTTC.

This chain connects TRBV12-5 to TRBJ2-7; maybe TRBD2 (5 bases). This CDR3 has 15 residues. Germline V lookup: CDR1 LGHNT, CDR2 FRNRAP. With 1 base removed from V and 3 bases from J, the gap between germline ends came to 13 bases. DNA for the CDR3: TGTGCTAGTGGTTTGGCGCCGGGAACGGTCTACGAGCAGTACTTC. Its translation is CASGLAPGTVYEQYF.

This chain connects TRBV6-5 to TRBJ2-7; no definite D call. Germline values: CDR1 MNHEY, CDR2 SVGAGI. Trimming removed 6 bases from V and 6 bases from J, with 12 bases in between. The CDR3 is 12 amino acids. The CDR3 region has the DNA TGTGCCAGCAGGCGCCGAGGATCCGAGCAGTACTTC. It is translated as CASRRRGSEQYF.

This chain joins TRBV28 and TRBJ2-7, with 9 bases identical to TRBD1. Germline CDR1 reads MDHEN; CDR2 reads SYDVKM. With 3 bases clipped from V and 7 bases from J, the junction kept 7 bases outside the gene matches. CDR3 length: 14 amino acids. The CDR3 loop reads CASSFGDREREQYF. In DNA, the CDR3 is TGTGCCAGCAGTTTCGGGGACAGGGAACGGGAGCAGTACTTC. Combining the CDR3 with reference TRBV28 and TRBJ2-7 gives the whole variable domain DVKVTQSSRYLVKRTGEKVFLECVQDMDHENMFWYRQDPGLGLRLIYFSYDVKMKEKGDIPEGYSVSREKKERFSLILESASTNQTSMYLCASSFGDREREQYFGPGTRLTVT.

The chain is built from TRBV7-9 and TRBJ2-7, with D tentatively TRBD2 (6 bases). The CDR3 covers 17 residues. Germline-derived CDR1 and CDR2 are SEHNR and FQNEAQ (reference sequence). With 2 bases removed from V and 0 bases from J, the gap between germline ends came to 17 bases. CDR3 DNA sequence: TGTGCCAGCAGCTTATCAACGAGGAGGGCGGACTCCTACGAGCAGTACTTC. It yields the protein CASSLSTRRADSYEQYF.

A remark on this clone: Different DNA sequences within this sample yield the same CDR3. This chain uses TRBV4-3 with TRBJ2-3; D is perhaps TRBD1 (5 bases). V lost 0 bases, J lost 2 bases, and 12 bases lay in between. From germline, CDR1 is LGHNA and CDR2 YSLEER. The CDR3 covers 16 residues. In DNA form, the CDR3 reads TGCGCCAGCAGCCAAGATAGGGGCAGCACCACAGATACGCAGTATTTT. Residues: CASSQDRGSTTDTQYF.

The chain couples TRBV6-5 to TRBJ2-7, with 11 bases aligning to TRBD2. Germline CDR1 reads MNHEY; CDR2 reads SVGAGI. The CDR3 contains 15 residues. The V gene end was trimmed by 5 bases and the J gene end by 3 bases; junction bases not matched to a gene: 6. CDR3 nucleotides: TGTGCCAGCAGTCGTCTAGCGGGAGGAGGCTACGAGCAGTACTTC. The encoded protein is CASSRLAGGGYEQYF.

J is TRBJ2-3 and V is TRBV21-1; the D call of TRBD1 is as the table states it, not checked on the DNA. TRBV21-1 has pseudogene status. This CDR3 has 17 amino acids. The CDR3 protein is CASSKEARTGSTDTQYF. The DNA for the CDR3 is TGTGCCAGCAGCAAAGAGGCGAGGACAGGGAGCACAGATACGCAGTATTTT.

CDR3 sequence (DNA): TGTGCCAGCAGCCAAGAAGGGGGTACGACTAATGAAAAACTGTTTTTT. Protein: CASSQEGGTTNEKLFF. The chain combines TRBV4-2 with TRBJ1-4; D perhaps matches TRBD1 (6 bases). Per germline, CDR1 LGHNA and CDR2 YNFKEQ. V lost 0 bases and J lost 2, with 10 bases in between. This CDR3 has 16 amino acids.

CDR3 sequence reads: CASSLTGTDTQYF. CDR3 sequence (DNA): TGTGCCAGCAGCCTAACTGGTACAGATACGCAGTATTTT. The V call is TRBV6-4, the J call TRBJ2-3, with D unresolved. V lost 6 bases, J lost 3 bases, and 10 bases lay in between. CDR1 and CDR2 from the germline V gene are MRHNA and SNTAGT. The CDR3 runs to 13 residues.

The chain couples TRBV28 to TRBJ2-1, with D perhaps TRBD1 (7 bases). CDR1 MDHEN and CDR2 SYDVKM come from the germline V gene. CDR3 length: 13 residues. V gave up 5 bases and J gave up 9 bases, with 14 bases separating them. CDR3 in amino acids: CASSPGGRPEQFF. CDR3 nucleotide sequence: TGTGCCAGCAGTCCAGGGGGGCGCCCTGAGCAGTTCTTC.

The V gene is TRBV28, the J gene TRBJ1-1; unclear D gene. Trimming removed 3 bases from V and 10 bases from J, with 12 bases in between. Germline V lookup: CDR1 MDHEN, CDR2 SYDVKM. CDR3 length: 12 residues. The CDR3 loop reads CASSFSLRGAFF. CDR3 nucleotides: TGTGCCAGCAGTTTTTCACTACGTGGAGCTTTCTTT.

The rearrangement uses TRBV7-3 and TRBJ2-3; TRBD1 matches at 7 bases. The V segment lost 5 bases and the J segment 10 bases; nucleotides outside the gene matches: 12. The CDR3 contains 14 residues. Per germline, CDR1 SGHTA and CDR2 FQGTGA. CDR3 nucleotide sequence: TGTGCCAGCAGCACACAGGGGCACAACAGTGCGCAGTATTTT. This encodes CASSTQGHNSAQYF.

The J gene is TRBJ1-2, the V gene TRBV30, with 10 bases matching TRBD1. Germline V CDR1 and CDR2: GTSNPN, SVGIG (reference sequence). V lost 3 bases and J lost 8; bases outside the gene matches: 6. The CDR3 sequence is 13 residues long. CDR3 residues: CAWSPGQGRGYTF. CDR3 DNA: TGTGCCTGGAGCCCGGGACAGGGGCGGGGCTACACCTTC.

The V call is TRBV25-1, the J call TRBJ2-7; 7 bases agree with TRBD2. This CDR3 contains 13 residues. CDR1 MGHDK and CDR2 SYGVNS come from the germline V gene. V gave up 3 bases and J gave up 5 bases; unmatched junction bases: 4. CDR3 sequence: CASSDTSVNEQYF. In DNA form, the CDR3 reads TGTGCCAGCAGTGACACTAGCGTGAACGAGCAGTACTTC.

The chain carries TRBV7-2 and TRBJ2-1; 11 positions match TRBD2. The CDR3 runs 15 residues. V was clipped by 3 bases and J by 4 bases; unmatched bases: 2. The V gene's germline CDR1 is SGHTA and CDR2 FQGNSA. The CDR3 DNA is TGTGCCAGCAGCTTGACTAGCGGGAAATACAATGAGCAGTTCTTC. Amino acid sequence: CASSLTSGKYNEQFF. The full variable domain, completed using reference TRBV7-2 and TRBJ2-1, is GAGVSQSPSNKVTEKGKDVELRCDPISGHTALYWYRQSLGQGLEFLIYFQGNSAPDKSGLPSDRFSAERTGGSVSTLTIQRTQQEDSAVYLCASSLTSGKYNEQFFGPGTRLTVL.

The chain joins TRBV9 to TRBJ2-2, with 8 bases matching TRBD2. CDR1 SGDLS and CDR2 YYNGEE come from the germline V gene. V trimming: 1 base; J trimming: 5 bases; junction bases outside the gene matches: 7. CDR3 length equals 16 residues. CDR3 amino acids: CASSVSGGILTGELFF. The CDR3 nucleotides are TGTGCCAGCAGCGTATCGGGGGGGATACTAACCGGGGAGCTGTTTTTT.

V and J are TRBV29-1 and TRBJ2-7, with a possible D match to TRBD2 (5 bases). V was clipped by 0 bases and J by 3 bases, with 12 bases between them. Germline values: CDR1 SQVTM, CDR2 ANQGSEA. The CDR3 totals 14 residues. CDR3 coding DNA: TGCAGCGTTGAAGATACGGGGAGCTACTACGAGCAGTACTTC. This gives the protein CSVEDTGSYYEQYF.

CDR3 region: CASSLTNYNEQFF. The CDR3 DNA reads TGTGCCAGTAGTCTGACTAACTACAATGAGCAGTTCTTC. The genes are TRBV19 and TRBJ2-1, with D tentatively TRBD2 (5 bases). Trimming left V 5 bases short and J 3 bases short, with 8 bases between. The length of the CDR3 is 13 residues. Germline V lookup: CDR1 LNHDA, CDR2 SQIVND (reference sequence).

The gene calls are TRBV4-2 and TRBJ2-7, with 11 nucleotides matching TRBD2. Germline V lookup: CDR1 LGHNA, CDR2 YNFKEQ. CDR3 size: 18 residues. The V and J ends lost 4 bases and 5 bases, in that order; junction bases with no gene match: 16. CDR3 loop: CASSPRWLAGGVAHEQYF. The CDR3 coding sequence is TGTGCCAGCAGCCCCAGGTGGCTAGCGGGAGGAGTAGCCCACGAGCAGTACTTC.

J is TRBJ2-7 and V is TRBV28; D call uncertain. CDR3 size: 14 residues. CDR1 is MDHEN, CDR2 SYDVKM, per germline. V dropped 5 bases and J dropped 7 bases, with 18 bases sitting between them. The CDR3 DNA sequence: TGTGCCAGCAGTCCCCCCGCGAGGTCCGGTGAGCAGTACTTC. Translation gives CASSPPARSGEQYF.